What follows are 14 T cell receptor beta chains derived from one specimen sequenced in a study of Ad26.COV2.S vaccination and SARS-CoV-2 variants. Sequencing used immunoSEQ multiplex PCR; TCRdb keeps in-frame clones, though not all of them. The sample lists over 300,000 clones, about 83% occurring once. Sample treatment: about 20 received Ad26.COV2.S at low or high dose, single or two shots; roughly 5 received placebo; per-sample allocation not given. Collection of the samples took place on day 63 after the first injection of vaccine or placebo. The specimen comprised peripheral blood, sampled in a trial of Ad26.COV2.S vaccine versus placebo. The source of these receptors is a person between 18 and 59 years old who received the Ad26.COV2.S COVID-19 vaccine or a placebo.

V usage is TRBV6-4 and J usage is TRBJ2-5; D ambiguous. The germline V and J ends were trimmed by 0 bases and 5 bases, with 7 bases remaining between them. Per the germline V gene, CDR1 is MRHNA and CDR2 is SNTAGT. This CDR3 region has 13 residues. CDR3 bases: TGTGCCAGCAGTGACTCGTCTGGGGAGACCCAGTACTTC. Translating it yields CASSDSSGETQYF.

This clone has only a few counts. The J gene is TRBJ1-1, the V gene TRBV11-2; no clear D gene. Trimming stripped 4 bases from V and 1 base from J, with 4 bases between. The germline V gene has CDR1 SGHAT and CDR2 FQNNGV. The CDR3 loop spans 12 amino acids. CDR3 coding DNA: TGTGCCAGCAGCTGGGGGAACACTGAAGCTTTCTTT. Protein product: CASSWGNTEAFF.

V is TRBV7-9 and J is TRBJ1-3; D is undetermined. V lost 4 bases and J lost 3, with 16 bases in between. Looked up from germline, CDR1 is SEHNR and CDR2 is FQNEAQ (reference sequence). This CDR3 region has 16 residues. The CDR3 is CASSSPWRVGGNTIYF. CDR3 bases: TGTGCCAGCAGCTCTCCCTGGAGGGTTGGTGGAAACACCATATATTTT.

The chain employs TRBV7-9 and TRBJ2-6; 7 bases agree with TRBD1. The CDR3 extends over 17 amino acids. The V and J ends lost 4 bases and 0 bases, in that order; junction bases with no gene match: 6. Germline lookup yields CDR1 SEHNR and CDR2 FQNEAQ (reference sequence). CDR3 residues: CASSSDRLFSGANVLTF. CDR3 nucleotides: TGTGCCAGCAGCTCGGACAGGTTGTTCTCTGGGGCCAACGTCCTGACTTTC.

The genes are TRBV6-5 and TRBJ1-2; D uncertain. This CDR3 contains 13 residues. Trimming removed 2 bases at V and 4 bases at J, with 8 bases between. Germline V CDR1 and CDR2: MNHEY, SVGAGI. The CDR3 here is CASSYAASYGYTF. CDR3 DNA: TGTGCCAGCAGTTACGCAGCCTCCTATGGCTACACCTTC.

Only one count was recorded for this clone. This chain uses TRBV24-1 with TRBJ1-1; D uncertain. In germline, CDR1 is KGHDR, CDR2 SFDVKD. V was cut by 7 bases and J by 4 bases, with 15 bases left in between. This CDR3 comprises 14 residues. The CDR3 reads CATRGRGGSTEAFF. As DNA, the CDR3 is TGTGCCACCAGAGGCCGGGGAGGGAGCACTGAAGCTTTCTTT.

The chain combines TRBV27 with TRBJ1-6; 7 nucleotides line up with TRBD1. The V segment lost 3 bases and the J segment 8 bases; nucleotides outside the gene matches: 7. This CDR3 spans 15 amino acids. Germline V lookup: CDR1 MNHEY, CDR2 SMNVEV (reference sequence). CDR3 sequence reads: CASSLTGWYDSPLHF. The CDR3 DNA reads TGTGCCAGCAGTTTGACAGGGTGGTACGATTCACCCCTCCACTTT.

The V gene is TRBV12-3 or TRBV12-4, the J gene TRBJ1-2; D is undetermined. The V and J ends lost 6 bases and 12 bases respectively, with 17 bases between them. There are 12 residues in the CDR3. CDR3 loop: CASSQDGERDTF. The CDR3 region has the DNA TGTGCCAGCAGCCAGGACGGTGAAAGAGACACCTTC.

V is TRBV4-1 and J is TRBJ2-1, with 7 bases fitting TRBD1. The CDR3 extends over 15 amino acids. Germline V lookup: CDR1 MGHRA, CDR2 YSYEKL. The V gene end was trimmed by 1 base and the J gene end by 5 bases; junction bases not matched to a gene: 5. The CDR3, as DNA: TGCGCCAGCAGCCAAGGACAGGGTCTGGACAATGAGCAGTTCTTC. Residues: CASSQGQGLDNEQFF.

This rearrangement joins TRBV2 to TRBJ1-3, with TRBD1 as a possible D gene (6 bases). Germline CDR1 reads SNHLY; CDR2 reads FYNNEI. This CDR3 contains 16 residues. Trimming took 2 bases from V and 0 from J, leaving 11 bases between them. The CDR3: CASSEQRGSSGNTIYF. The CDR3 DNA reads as TGTGCCAGCAGTGAACAGAGGGGGAGCTCTGGAAACACCATATATTTT.

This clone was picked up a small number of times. The CDR3 DNA is TGTGCCAGCAGGGGACAGGGGTCCGGGGAGCTGTTTTTT. Translation gives CASRGQGSGELFF. V gene TRBV7-9 combines with J gene TRBJ2-2, with 10 bases identical to TRBD1. V trimming: 6 bases; J trimming: 6 bases; junction bases outside the gene matches: 1. In germline, CDR1 is SEHNR, CDR2 FQNEAQ (reference sequence). The CDR3 sequence is 13 residues long.

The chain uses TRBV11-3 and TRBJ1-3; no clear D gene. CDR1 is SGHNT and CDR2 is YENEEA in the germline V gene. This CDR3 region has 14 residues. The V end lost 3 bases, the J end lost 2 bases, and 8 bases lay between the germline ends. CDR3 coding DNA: TGTGCCAGCAGCTTCCAAGGTACTGGAAACACCATATATTTT. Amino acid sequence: CASSFQGTGNTIYF.

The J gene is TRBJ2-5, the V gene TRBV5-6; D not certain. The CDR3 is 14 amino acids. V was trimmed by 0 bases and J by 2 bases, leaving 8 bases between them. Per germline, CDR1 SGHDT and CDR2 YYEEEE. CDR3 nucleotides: TGTGCCAGCAGCTTGGTCGCGAGTCAAGAGACCCAGTACTTC. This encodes CASSLVASQETQYF.

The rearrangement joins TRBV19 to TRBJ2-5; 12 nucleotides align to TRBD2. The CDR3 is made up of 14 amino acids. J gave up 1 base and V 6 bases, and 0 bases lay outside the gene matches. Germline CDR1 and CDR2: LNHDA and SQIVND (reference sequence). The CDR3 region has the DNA TGTGCCAGTAGGACTAGCGGGAGCCAAGAGACCCAGTACTTC. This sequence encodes CASRTSGSQETQYF.